The 2 T cell receptor beta chains given below trace back to one sample, sequenced in a study of human T cells and chemical hapten exposure. Time point here: patch test 1, 2 weeks after DPC sensitization. Noted treatment: therapeutic diphenylcyclopropenone sensitization with weekly scalp DPC. A single record per CDR3 protein comes from TCRdb applying MiXCR to the RACE reads. The sample has more than 95,000 distinct CDR3 sequences, roughly an eighth seen once. The sample consisted of whole blood, taken in connection with sensitization to the hapten diphenylcyclopropenone (DPC). These receptors originate from a woman aged 45-60 years with alopecia areata. Some clones in this sample may be carry-over from other donors' samples.

This clonotype was counted many times. The V and J genes are TRBV7-9 and TRBJ2-5; perhaps TRBD1 as D (6 bases). This CDR3 is built from 15 residues. The germline V gene has CDR1 SEHNR and CDR2 FQNEAQ (reference sequence). Trimming took 3 bases from V and 5 from J, leaving 16 bases between them. In DNA, the CDR3 is TGTGCCAGCAGCTTGTTGCAGGGGTCGGGGGAGACCCAGTACTTC. It translates to CASSLLQGSGETQYF.

This chain links TRBV24-1 with TRBJ2-7, with D uncertain. This CDR3 region has 13 residues. The V end was cut by 3 bases, the J end by 4 bases, with 9 bases between. Germline CDR1 and CDR2: KGHDR and SFDVKD. The chain's CDR3 is CATSDGPTYEQYF. In DNA, the CDR3 is TGTGCCACCAGTGATGGACCAACGTACGAGCAGTACTTC.